The 5 T cell receptor beta chains in this list originate from one sample, sequenced in a study of blood T cell repertoires in COVID-19. The protocol was immunoSEQ multiplex PCR, while the TCRdb copy is restricted to in-frame clones and leaves out a portion. The data contain approximately 140,000 clones, 85% to 90% of them singletons. Sequenced sample: peripheral blood. These receptors all come from a man in his sixties or seventies with active COVID-19.

The table lists this clone with a few counts. The rearrangement links TRBV24-1 to TRBJ2-1; D possibly corresponds to TRBD2 (5 bases). CDR1 and CDR2 (germline): KGHDR, SFDVKD. This CDR3 comprises 16 residues. The germline V and J ends were trimmed by 2 bases and 7 bases, with 17 bases remaining between them. CDR3 sequence reads: CATSDSSGNYRNEQFF. The DNA for the CDR3 is TGTGCCACCAGTGATTCCTCCGGGAACTATAGGAATGAGCAGTTCTTC.

This clone occurred a few times. This chain connects TRBV5-4 to TRBJ2-1, with D perhaps TRBD1 (5 bases). This CDR3 is 13 amino acids long. Deletions cut 1 base from V and 8 bases from J, with 10 bases between. Germline V gene lookup returns CDR1 SGHNT and CDR2 YYREEE (reference sequence). This CDR3 reads CASSLRRAHEQFF. CDR3 sequence (DNA): TGTGCCAGCAGCTTGCGCAGGGCCCATGAGCAGTTCTTC.

The CDR3 sequence is CSAGQTAAFF. The CDR3 nucleotides are TGCAGCGCCGGACAAACGGCGGCTTTCTTT. The gene calls are TRBV29-1 and TRBJ1-1, with D perhaps matching TRBD1 (5 bases). V was shortened by 7 bases and J by 11 bases, with 14 bases between the two germline ends. There are 10 residues in the CDR3. CDR1 and CDR2 (germline): SQVTM, ANQGSEA.

The V call is TRBV14, the J call TRBJ2-7; the D gene is possibly TRBD2 (5 bases). The CDR3 is 15 residues long. CDR1 and CDR2 (germline): SGHDN, FVKESK. V gave up 3 bases and J gave up 7 bases, with 19 bases separating them. In DNA form, the CDR3 reads TGTGCCAGCAGCCATCTTCCCAGAGGGCGGCCAGAGCAGTACTTC. Amino acids: CASSHLPRGRPEQYF.

The chain links TRBV27 to TRBJ1-5; tentatively, D is TRBD1 (6 bases). The germline V gene encodes CDR1 MNHEY and CDR2 SMNVEV (reference sequence). V lost 8 bases and J lost 1, with 12 bases in between. The CDR3 loop spans 14 amino acids. The CDR3 DNA reads as TGTGCCAGCCAACTCACAGGGAGCAATCAGCCCCAGCATTTT. Translated: CASQLTGSNQPQHF.